This T cell receptor (beta chain) was documented in a study of CD8 T cells in Susac syndrome. The CDR3 spans 14 residues. Germline CDR1 and CDR2: KGHSH and LQKENI. V was pared by 2 bases and J by 2 bases, with 9 bases between. It was with random hexamers that 0.5 to 1 ug RNA was reverse transcribed. By means of immunoSEQ multiplex PCR, TCR beta CDR3 spanning 54 Vbeta and 13 Jbeta underwent amplification. TCRdb re-called the immunoSEQ multiplex PCR reads through MiXCR, storing one row per CDR3 protein. Of under 200,000 distinct CDR3 sequences detected, approximately 95% appear once; the ten largest clones hold around 0.1%.

This chain joins TRBV18 and TRBJ1-2; unclear D gene. Material for sequencing was CD4+ T cells from PBMCs. This sequence was found in a human donor in good health. The chain's CDR3 is CASSPSARNYGYTF. The CDR3 nucleotides are TGTGCCAGCTCACCAAGCGCCAGGAACTATGGCTACACCTTC.